Each of the 19 T cell receptor beta chains below was sequenced from the same sample in a study of blood T cell repertoires in COVID-19. The method was immunoSEQ multiplex PCR; TCRdb's version includes in-frame clones alone and lacks a portion of them. The sample contains 200,000 or so clones, 75% to 90% of which appear only once. Specimen: PBMCs or T cells enriched from blood (not recorded which). These receptors were obtained from a woman in her thirties or forties with acute COVID-19.

This chain uses TRBV7-9 with TRBJ1-3; D gene ambiguous. The CDR3 sequence is 18 residues long. V lost 5 bases to trimming and J lost 0 bases, with 20 bases between them. CDR1 is SEHNR and CDR2 is FQNEAQ in the germline V gene (reference sequence). The CDR3 coding sequence is TGTGCCAGCAGCACTACCGGAGGTGTACGCAACTCTGGAAACACCATATATTTT. Translation gives CASSTTGGVRNSGNTIYF.

The chain has TRBV11-1 and TRBJ2-7; TRBD1 agrees at 11 bases. V dropped 5 bases and J dropped 5; count of bases not matched to a gene: 5. CDR1 SGHAT and CDR2 FQDESV come from the germline V gene (reference sequence). The CDR3 covers 14 residues. The CDR3 loop reads CASSRDRGVDEQYF. Here the CDR3 DNA reads TGTGCCAGCAGCCGGGACAGGGGGGTGGACGAGCAGTACTTC. Looking up the rest from reference TRBV11-1 and TRBJ2-7 gives the full variable domain: EAEVAQSPRYKITEKSQAVAFWCDPISGHATLYWYRQILGQGPELLVQFQDESVVDDSQLPKDRFSAERLKGVDSTLKIQPAELGDSAMYLCASSRDRGVDEQYFGPGTRLTVT.

This chain joins TRBV11-1 and TRBJ2-1, with D perhaps matching TRBD1 (5 bases). The CDR3 runs to 14 residues. The V end was cut by 2 bases, the J end by 4 bases, with 9 bases between. Germline CDR1 and CDR2: SGHAT and FQDESV (reference sequence). CDR3 nucleotide sequence: TGTGCCAGCAGCTTATACCAGGGTTACAATGAGCAGTTCTTC. It specifies CASSLYQGYNEQFF.

The chain links TRBV11-2 to TRBJ1-4; 7 bases map to TRBD1. This CDR3 comprises 17 residues. After removal of 5 bases from V and 5 bases from J, the junction contained 14 bases not matched to a gene. From germline, CDR1 is SGHAT and CDR2 FQNNGV. Here the CDR3 reads CASSPILLGTVNEKLFF. DNA of the CDR3: TGTGCCAGCAGCCCTATTCTCCTCGGGACAGTCAATGAAAAACTGTTTTTT.

The CDR3 DNA reads as TGTGCCAGCAGCTCGGGACGGGGGTCACCCCTCCACTTT. Its protein product is CASSSGRGSPLHF. The genes are TRBV11-2 and TRBJ1-6; a possible D gene is TRBD1 (5 bases). Trimming took off 4 bases at V and 10 bases at J, with 11 bases between the two ends. This CDR3 spans 13 amino acids. From germline, CDR1 is SGHAT and CDR2 FQNNGV.

V is TRBV13 and J is TRBJ2-1, with D possibly being TRBD2 (6 bases). The CDR3 runs to 16 residues. Trimming took 1 base from V and 0 from J, leaving 10 bases between them. CDR1 and CDR2 (germline): PRHDT, FYEKMQ (reference sequence). The DNA for the CDR3 is TGTGCCAGCAGCTTAGACGCCGGGAGCTCCTACAATGAGCAGTTCTTC. Encoded protein: CASSLDAGSSYNEQFF.

This clone was detected once. The chain links TRBV3-1 (or the pseudogene TRBV3-2) to TRBJ2-1; TRBD2 agrees at 8 bases. Trimming took 2 bases from V and 9 from J; bases not matched to a gene: 9. The germline gives CDR1 LGHDT, CDR2 YNNKEL (reference sequence). The CDR3 is made up of 15 amino acids. This chain's CDR3 is CASSQRGTTSGEQFF. In nucleotides, the CDR3 is TGTGCCAGCAGCCAAAGGGGAACTACTAGCGGTGAGCAGTTCTTC.

The CDR3 loop is CASGLVLTDNLREKLFF. The DNA for the CDR3 is TGTGCTAGTGGTTTGGTACTCACGGACAACTTAAGGGAAAAACTGTTTTTT. This chain connects TRBV12-5 to TRBJ1-4; weak D call: TRBD1 (5 bases). Germline V gene sequence: CDR1 LGHNT, CDR2 FRNRAP. The CDR3 runs 17 residues. The V gene lost 0 bases and the J gene lost 8 bases, with 19 bases spanning the gap.

This clone showed up just once. The rearrangement links TRBV27 to TRBJ2-2; 7 nucleotides align to TRBD1. Germline CDR1 MNHEY, CDR2 SMNVEV (reference sequence). V dropped 3 bases and J dropped 2; count of bases not matched to a gene: 6. The CDR3 totals 16 residues. The CDR3 nucleotides are TGTGCCAGCAGTTTCATAGGGGACAGTAACACCGGGGAGCTGTTTTTT. Its translation: CASSFIGDSNTGELFF.

This clone has just one count. The V and J genes are TRBV30 and TRBJ2-2, with TRBD1 matching 8 bases. J lost 3 bases, V lost 1 base, and 4 bases had no gene match. This CDR3 is 15 amino acids long. Germline V CDR1 and CDR2: GTSNPN, SVGIG (reference sequence). The CDR3: CAWSGGRGHTGELFF. The CDR3 DNA reads as TGTGCCTGGAGTGGGGGCAGGGGGCACACCGGGGAGCTGTTTTTT.

The genes are TRBV6-2 or TRBV6-3 and TRBJ2-7, with TRBD2 as a possible D gene (6 bases). The CDR3 spans 15 residues. Germline assignment: CDR1 MNHEY and CDR2 SVGEGT. The V end lost 0 bases, the J end lost 0 bases, and 9 bases lay between the germline ends. CDR3 protein: CASSYSASASYEQYF. The DNA for the CDR3 is TGTGCCAGCAGTTACTCGGCTAGCGCCTCCTACGAGCAGTACTTC.

V and J are TRBV3-1 (or the pseudogene TRBV3-2) and TRBJ2-7; 7 positions match TRBD1. With V trimmed by 4 bases and J by 5 bases, 5 bases remained unmatched. The CDR3 loop spans 13 amino acids. Germline V gene sequence: CDR1 LGHDT, CDR2 YNNKEL (reference sequence). In nucleotides, the CDR3 is TGTGCCAGCAGCCCGACAGGGCGGAACGAGCAGTACTTC. This encodes CASSPTGRNEQYF.

The CDR3 nucleotides read TGTGCCAGCAGCCGTGGACTAGAGATAAACAATGAGCAGTTCTTC. Its protein is CASSRGLEINNEQFF. V gene TRBV3-1 (or the pseudogene TRBV3-2) combines with J gene TRBJ2-1; TRBD2 agrees at 7 bases. The V gene end was trimmed by 4 bases and the J gene end by 5 bases; junction bases not matched to a gene: 8. Germline V gives CDR1 LGHDT, CDR2 YNNKEL (reference sequence). The CDR3 runs 15 residues.

The chain combines TRBV7-8 with TRBJ2-1; 9 bases fit TRBD2. In germline, CDR1 is SGHVS, CDR2 FQNEAQ. The CDR3 contains 16 residues. Germline trimming cut 1 base from V and 0 bases from J; bases unmatched to any gene: 1. This CDR3 reads CASSLGLAVSYNEQFF. CDR3 in DNA: TGTGCCAGCAGCTTAGGACTAGCGGTCTCCTACAATGAGCAGTTCTTC.

The chain employs TRBV7-2 and TRBJ2-1, with 7 bases matching TRBD2. The ends lost 4 bases at V and 6 bases at J; junction bases unmatched: 6. The CDR3 length is 14 residues. The V gene's germline CDR1 is SGHTA and CDR2 FQGNSA. CDR3 nucleotides: TGTGCCAGCAGCTGGCGGGAGTTCGGCAATGAGCAGTTCTTC. This encodes CASSWREFGNEQFF.

V and J are TRBV4-1 and TRBJ1-5; D call uncertain. CDR3 length equals 15 residues. Germline CDR1 and CDR2: MGHRA and YSYEKL. V lost 0 bases, J lost 0 bases, and 6 bases lay in between. Here the CDR3 reads CASSQDRGSNQPQHF. The CDR3 DNA is TGCGCCAGCAGCCAAGATCGGGGTAGCAATCAGCCCCAGCATTTT.

V usage is TRBV19 and J usage is TRBJ1-5; 8 bases agree with TRBD1. In germline, CDR1 is LNHDA, CDR2 SQIVND (reference sequence). The CDR3 consists of 16 residues. Losses at the gene ends were 2 bases for V and 3 bases for J; bases not matched to a gene: 6. CDR3 bases: TGTGCCAGTAGTATATACGGGACAGGTTTCAATCAGCCCCAGCATTTT. Protein product: CASSIYGTGFNQPQHF. The whole variable domain, remainder taken from reference TRBV19 and TRBJ1-5, is DGGITQSPKYLFRKEGQNVTLSCEQNLNHDAMYWYRQDPGQGLRLIYYSQIVNDFQKGDIAEGYSVSREKKESFPLTVTSAQKNPTAFYLCASSIYGTGFNQPQHFGDGTRLSIL.

This clone has only one observation. The chain combines TRBV7-9 with TRBJ2-5; 10 nucleotides line up with TRBD1. The CDR3 totals 15 residues. Germline V gene data show CDR1 as SEHNR and CDR2 as FQNEAQ (reference sequence). The trim removed 5 bases at V and 3 bases at J, leaving 6 bases unmatched. CDR3 in amino acids: CASSPDRGREETQYF. The CDR3 DNA follows: TGTGCCAGCAGCCCCGACAGGGGGCGCGAAGAGACCCAGTACTTC.

The chain joins TRBV30 to TRBJ1-5; D unresolved. From germline, CDR1 is GTSNPN and CDR2 SVGIG (reference sequence). Trimming took off 4 bases at V and 4 bases at J, with 14 bases between the two ends. The CDR3 contains 14 residues. DNA for the CDR3: TGTGCCTGGAATATAGGGAGTTTTAATCAGCCCCAGCATTTT. Encoded protein: CAWNIGSFNQPQHF.